A single sample gave rise to the 24 T cell receptor beta chains below, sequenced in a study of CD8 T cells in ankylosing spondylitis. Points from the study as a whole: For ankylosing spondylitis blood, a TCR beta motif of 8 or 9 highly homologous variants appeared characteristic.

A single record per CDR3 protein comes from TCRdb applying MiXCR to the 5' RACE reads. This table has 700,000 or so distinct CDR3 sequences, 15% to 20% appearing once. Their antigens are not known. Sample: blood, either unsorted or a sorted T cell fraction (not recorded which). The receptors shown here come from a male donor with ankylosing spondylitis.

This clonotype was picked up a small number of times. The chain combines TRBV20-1 with TRBJ1-1; D gene unclear. The ends were cut back, 3 bases at V and 1 base at J, with 12 bases in the middle. This CDR3 is 14 amino acids long. The germline V gene has CDR1 DFQATT and CDR2 SNEGSKA (reference sequence). The CDR3 loop reads CSASLPGTNTEAFF. The CDR3, as DNA: TGCAGTGCTAGTCTTCCGGGAACGAACACTGAAGCTTTCTTT.

The V gene is TRBV2, the J gene TRBJ2-2; perhaps D is TRBD1 or TRBD2 (6 bases each). Germline assignment: CDR1 SNHLY and CDR2 FYNNEI. Trimming shortened V by 2 bases and J by 3 bases, and 13 bases separated the two germline ends. CDR3 length equals 16 residues. The CDR3 nucleotides read TGTGCCAGCAGTGAACAGGGGAGGAGTGACACCGGGGAGCTGTTTTTT. Its translation: CASSEQGRSDTGELFF. Using reference TRBV2 and TRBJ2-2 for the parts outside the CDR3, the full variable domain is EPEVTQTPSHQVTQMGQEVILRCVPISNHLYFYWYRQILGQKVEFLVSFYNNEISEKSEIFDDQFSVERPDGSNFTLKIRSTKLEDSAMYFCASSEQGRSDTGELFFGEGSRLTVL.

The chain links TRBV5-8 to TRBJ2-6; no firm D call. Trimming shortened V by 0 bases and J by 3 bases, and 4 bases separated the two germline ends. The germline gives CDR1 SGHTS, CDR2 YDEGEE. The CDR3 spans 14 residues. The CDR3 DNA sequence: TGTGCCAGCAGCTTGGAAGGTGGGGCCAACGTCCTGACTTTC. It yields the protein CASSLEGGANVLTF. Using reference TRBV5-8 and TRBJ2-6 for the parts outside the CDR3, the full variable domain is EAGVTQSPTHLIKTRGQQATLRCSPISGHTSVYWYQQALGLGLQFLLWYDEGEERNRGNFPPRFSGRQFPNYSSELNVNALELEDSALYLCASSLEGGANVLTFGAGSRLTVL.

The gene calls are TRBV5-6 and TRBJ2-3; possible D gene TRBD2, 6 bases. CDR1 and CDR2 from the germline V gene are SGHDT and YYEEEE. V lost 6 bases and J lost 3, with 14 bases in between. The CDR3 has 14 residues. The CDR3 region is CASKLRGGTDTQYF. The DNA for the CDR3 is TGTGCCAGCAAGTTGAGGGGAGGTACAGATACGCAGTATTTT.

On this clonotype itself: Being one base from a much bigger clone, this may be a read error. The rearrangement joins TRBV20-1 to TRBJ2-1; D is perhaps TRBD2 (6 bases). This CDR3 is 16 amino acids long. CDR1 and CDR2 from the germline V gene are DFQATT and SNEGSKA (reference sequence). The CDR3 loop is CCARTLEVRGRGEQFF. CDR3 sequence (DNA): TGCTGTGCTAGAACGCTGGAAGTCCGGGGGAGAGGTGAGCAGTTCTTC.

This clonotype was seen more than once but under ten times. The chain combines TRBV15 with TRBJ1-3; D call uncertain. The V gene lost 2 bases and the J gene lost 0 bases, with 11 bases spanning the gap. The CDR3 is made up of 16 amino acids. Germline V gives CDR1 LNHNV, CDR2 YYDKDF (reference sequence). Written as DNA, the CDR3 is TGTGCCACCAGCAGAAAGAGGCCCAGCTCTGGAAACACCATATATTTT. As protein: CATSRKRPSSGNTIYF.

This clonotype was found a few times. The chain carries TRBV5-1 and TRBJ1-6, with D perhaps matching TRBD1 (6 bases). V was shortened by 2 bases and J by 8 bases, with 11 bases between the two germline ends. This CDR3 has 14 residues. Germline V gene data show CDR1 as SGHRS and CDR2 as YFSETQ. The CDR3 sequence: CASSFDRSYSPLHF. Here the CDR3 DNA reads TGCGCCAGCAGCTTTGACAGGAGTTATTCACCCCTCCACTTT.

This clonotype came up a few times. V gene TRBV21-1 combines with J gene TRBJ2-7; TRBD1, the D gene given by the table, was not confirmed from the DNA. TRBV21-1 is a recognized pseudogene. The CDR3 extends over 16 amino acids. This CDR3 is CASSIPHRGVSYEQYF. The DNA of the CDR3 is TGTGCCAGCAGCATACCCCACAGGGGGGTGTCCTACGAGCAGTACTTC.

This chain links TRBV25-1 with TRBJ2-2; 9 bases match TRBD1. CDR1 is MGHDK and CDR2 is SYGVNS in the germline V gene. Germline trimming cut 3 bases from V and 6 bases from J; bases unmatched to any gene: 8. CDR3 length equals 16 residues. The CDR3 sequence: CASSDVGGQGAGELFF. The CDR3 DNA reads as TGTGCCAGCAGTGACGTCGGGGGACAGGGTGCCGGGGAGCTGTTTTTT.

This clonotype was detected ten times or more. The chain carries TRBV12-3 or TRBV12-4 and TRBJ1-2; 10 nucleotides align to TRBD1. J gave up 4 bases and V 5 bases, and 1 base lay outside the gene matches. The CDR3 loop spans 13 amino acids. CDR3: CASSRTGGYGYTF. In DNA form, the CDR3 reads TGTGCCAGCAGTCGGACAGGGGGCTATGGCTACACCTTC.

This clonotype has ten or more counts. The V gene is TRBV12-3 or TRBV12-4, the J gene TRBJ2-1; weak D call: TRBD1 (7 bases). The CDR3 totals 17 residues. The V end lost 6 bases, the J end lost 5 bases, and 23 bases lay between the germline ends. The CDR3 coding sequence is TGTGCCAGCAGCATACGACAGGGTAGTGGGGGGCACAATGAGCAGTTCTTC. Translating gives CASSIRQGSGGHNEQFF.

The chain is built from TRBV12-3 or TRBV12-4 and TRBJ1-4; D is undetermined. V lost 4 bases to trimming and J lost 0 bases, with 15 bases between them. CDR3 length equals 17 residues. The CDR3 region has the DNA TGTGCCAGCAGTTCTGGGCCCCACAGCGCAACTAATGAAAAACTGTTTTTT. Amino acid sequence: CASSSGPHSATNEKLFF.

This clonotype has a handful of counts. The genes are TRBV2 and TRBJ1-2; 7 bases are a match to TRBD1. Germline V gene lookup returns CDR1 SNHLY and CDR2 FYNNEI. This CDR3 region has 14 residues. The V and J ends lost 4 bases and 2 bases, in that order; junction bases with no gene match: 4. CDR3: CASSAQGGNYGYTF. The DNA for the CDR3 is TGTGCCAGCAGTGCCCAGGGGGGGAACTATGGCTACACCTTC.

V is TRBV28 and J is TRBJ1-2; 9 bases match TRBD1. There are 16 residues in the CDR3. The J segment lost 6 bases and the V segment lost 4 bases, leaving 12 bases of the junction unmatched. The V gene's germline CDR1 is MDHEN and CDR2 SYDVKM. This CDR3 reads CASSSLLQGARDGYTF. CDR3 bases: TGTGCCAGCAGTTCCCTCTTACAGGGGGCGCGAGATGGCTACACCTTC.

The gene calls are TRBV20-1 and TRBJ2-5, with 7 bases lining up with TRBD1. J gave up 5 bases and V 6 bases, and 6 bases lay outside the gene matches. CDR1 and CDR2 (germline): DFQATT, SNEGSKA (reference sequence). This CDR3 is built from 12 residues. CDR3 residues: CSAKGGRETQYF. Here the CDR3 DNA reads TGCAGTGCCAAAGGGGGCCGGGAGACCCAGTACTTC.

This clonotype was counted only a few times. This sequence joins TRBV5-6 and TRBJ2-7, with TRBD1 identical over 7 bases. Germline trimming cut 4 bases from V and 0 bases from J; bases unmatched to any gene: 7. Looked up from germline, CDR1 is SGHDT and CDR2 is YYEEEE. The length of the CDR3 is 15 residues. In nucleotides, the CDR3 is TGTGCCAGCAGCCGAGGGACAGAGACCTCCTACGAGCAGTACTTC. Translating it yields CASSRGTETSYEQYF.

V usage is TRBV11-2 and J usage is TRBJ2-5, with 7 bases that match TRBD1. The J segment lost 5 bases and the V segment lost 4 bases, leaving 13 bases of the junction unmatched. The CDR3 extends over 16 amino acids. The germline V gene encodes CDR1 SGHAT and CDR2 FQNNGV. CDR3 residues: CASSSYPGTEFETQYF. CDR3 DNA sequence: TGTGCCAGCAGCTCCTACCCCGGGACAGAATTTGAGACCCAGTACTTC. The variable domain in full, with the rest retrieved from reference TRBV11-2 and TRBJ2-5, is EAGVAQSPRYKIIEKRQSVAFWCNPISGHATLYWYQQILGQGPKLLIQFQNNGVVDDSQLPKDRFSAERLKGVDSTLKIQPAKLEDSAVYLCASSSYPGTEFETQYFGPGTRLLVL.

The V and J genes are TRBV18 and TRBJ1-6; no reliable D call. Germline CDR1 and CDR2: KGHSH and LQKENI. With 6 bases removed from V and 8 bases from J, the gap between germline ends came to 14 bases. This CDR3 has 14 amino acids. CDR3 DNA sequence: TGTGCCAGCTCCCTGACGGCGTGGGATTCACCCCTCCACTTT. Translating gives CASSLTAWDSPLHF.

This chain links TRBV20-1 with TRBJ2-6, with D unresolved. The V end lost 1 base, the J end lost 2 bases, and 9 bases lay between the germline ends. The CDR3 extends over 15 amino acids. Germline CDR1 is DFQATT and CDR2 is SNEGSKA (reference sequence). In DNA, the CDR3 is TGCAGTGCTAGAGTTCCTGTTGCTGGGGCCAACGTCCTGACTTTC. It translates to CSARVPVAGANVLTF.

The gene calls are TRBV7-6 and TRBJ2-1; 11 bases agree with TRBD2. The CDR3 sequence is 15 residues long. V lost 5 bases to trimming and J lost 3 bases; unmatched junction nucleotides: 3. Looked up from germline, CDR1 is SGHVS and CDR2 is FNYEAQ. CDR3 nucleotides: TGTGCCAGCAGCCGTAGCGGGGGGGGCTACAATGAGCAGTTCTTC. Translating it yields CASSRSGGGYNEQFF.

This clonotype came up a few times. This sequence joins TRBV29-1 and TRBJ2-3, with 8 nucleotides matching TRBD2. The CDR3 contains 14 residues. J was trimmed by 3 bases and V by 6 bases; bases with no gene match: 8. CDR1 and CDR2 (germline): SQVTM, ANQGSEA. This chain's CDR3 is CSVDTRGATDTQYF. The CDR3 DNA is TGCAGCGTAGACACGCGGGGGGCGACAGATACGCAGTATTTT.

This clonotype was observed many times. V is TRBV12-3 or TRBV12-4 and J is TRBJ2-2; D is uncertain. Trimming removed 3 bases at V and 6 bases at J, with 17 bases between. The CDR3 has 16 amino acids. CDR3 amino acids: CASSFLVGPKAGELFF. Here the CDR3 DNA reads TGTGCCAGCAGTTTTCTTGTCGGTCCAAAGGCCGGGGAGCTGTTTTTT.

This rearrangement joins TRBV10-2 to TRBJ2-5; TRBD2 agrees at 14 bases. V lost 6 bases and J lost 5; bases outside the gene matches: 5. Germline CDR1 reads WSHSY; CDR2 reads SAAADI. The CDR3 is 15 residues long. CDR3 amino acids: CASSGTSGGVETQYF. CDR3 DNA: TGCGCCAGCAGCGGGACTAGCGGGGGCGTGGAGACCCAGTACTTC.

The rearrangement joins TRBV6-5 to TRBJ1-2; TRBD1 matches 12 bases. The CDR3 length is 15 residues. Trimming took 0 bases from V and 6 from J; bases not matched to a gene: 2. Germline-derived CDR1 and CDR2 are MNHEY and SVGAGI. The CDR3 here is CASSYSGTGGDGYTF. In DNA form, the CDR3 reads TGTGCCAGCAGTTACTCCGGGACAGGGGGCGATGGCTACACCTTC.